Shown below are 9 T cell receptor beta chains from a single sample sequenced in a study of identical twins listed by TCRdb under 2016. Receptor amplification or capture employed 5' RACE. Data came from an Illumina HiSeq 2000. TCRdb's own reprocessing of the public reads used fastp at Q25 and MiXCR and kept productive beta chains. All rows with the same CDR3 protein become a single entry with the most common DNA and genes. Here the sample has 420,000 or so distinct CDR3 sequences; about a fifth occur a single time. The top ten clones comprise approximately 12% of the sample. The source material was naive T cells sorted from blood. The cell subset or site label here, explained by the study, means: cells isolated with a human naive T-cell isolation kit. All receptors come from a man in his forties or fifties in good health.

The genes are TRBV12-3 or TRBV12-4 and TRBJ2-3, with 9 bases fitting TRBD1. The length of the CDR3 is 15 residues. V shed 3 bases, J shed 5 bases, and the junction held 6 bases outside the gene matches. As DNA, the CDR3 is TGTGCCAGCAGTTTCCGGGACAGGGCCCGAGATACGCAGTATTTT. Its translation: CASSFRDRARDTQYF.

The chain couples TRBV7-2 to TRBJ1-2; 8 bases match TRBD1. Germline V gene sequence: CDR1 SGHTA, CDR2 FQGNSA. The CDR3 has 15 residues. Trimming took 0 bases from V and 4 from J; bases not matched to a gene: 4. The CDR3 reads CASSLASGTGYGYTF. As DNA, the CDR3 is TGTGCCAGCAGCTTAGCCTCGGGGACAGGCTATGGCTACACCTTC.

This rearrangement joins TRBV20-1 to TRBJ2-7, with D uncertain. V was pared by 3 bases and J by 3 bases, with 6 bases between. This CDR3 comprises 11 residues. Germline CDR1 DFQATT, CDR2 SNEGSKA (reference sequence). The CDR3 bases are TGCAGTGCTAGGTCCGGCTACGAGCAGTACTTC. This translates into CSARSGYEQYF.

This clonotype was detected only a few times. This sequence joins TRBV5-1 and TRBJ1-6; D possibly corresponds to TRBD1 (5 bases). Germline-derived CDR1 and CDR2 are SGHRS and YFSETQ. The CDR3 length is 16 residues. V gave up 0 bases and J gave up 6 bases, with 13 bases separating them. CDR3 sequence (DNA): TGCGCCAGCAGCTTGGCCCGGGACCTCGGTAATTCACCCCTCCACTTT. Protein: CASSLARDLGNSPLHF.

A few counts support this clonotype. The chain has TRBV15 and TRBJ2-6; 12 bases match TRBD1. The germline V gene has CDR1 LNHNV and CDR2 YYDKDF (reference sequence). V lost 3 bases to trimming and J lost 4 bases; unmatched junction nucleotides: 10. The CDR3 sequence is 19 residues long. The CDR3 sequence is CATSREPGQGAFGANVLTF. The CDR3 nucleotides read TGTGCCACCAGCAGGGAGCCGGGACAGGGGGCGTTCGGGGCCAACGTCCTGACTTTC.

This clonotype was picked up many times. The rearrangement links TRBV10-3 to TRBJ2-7; possible D gene TRBD2, 6 bases. Trimming left V 3 bases short and J 2 bases short, with 17 bases between. The CDR3 length is 16 residues. Germline CDR1 ENHRY, CDR2 SYGVKD. The CDR3 bases are TGTGCCATCAGTGACCCCGTGGGGGGAGTGCCCTACGAGCAGTACTTC. Translating gives CAISDPVGGVPYEQYF.

The chain is built from TRBV5-5 and TRBJ1-6; 7 bases are shared with TRBD1. CDR3 size: 18 residues. Germline V gene sequence: CDR1 SGHKS, CDR2 YYEKEE (reference sequence). Unmatched junction bases numbered 8, after V lost 0 bases and J lost 2 bases. CDR3 DNA: TGTGCCAGCAGCTTGGGTCGCAGGGGGAGAACCTATAATTCACCCCTCCACTTT. This codes for CASSLGRRGRTYNSPLHF.

In its sample, this clonotype was seen many times. The rearrangement joins TRBV7-9 to TRBJ2-7; tentatively, D is TRBD2 (7 bases). CDR3 length: 15 amino acids. Germline CDR1 is SEHNR and CDR2 is FQNEAQ (reference sequence). Trimming cost V 2 bases and J 2 bases, with 13 bases left between them. The CDR3 bases are TGTGCCAGCAGCTTAACTGCCGGGGGGCCCTACGAGCAGTACTTC. As protein: CASSLTAGGPYEQYF. The variable domain in full, completed from reference TRBV7-9 and TRBJ2-7, reads DTGVSQNPRHKITKRGQNVTFRCDPISEHNRLYWYRQTLGQGPEFLTYFQNEAQLEKSRLLSDRFSAERPKGSFSTLEIQRTEQGDSAMYLCASSLTAGGPYEQYFGPGTRLTVT.

The chain combines TRBV5-1 with TRBJ2-7; D is unresolved. V gave up 0 bases and J gave up 2 bases, with 12 bases separating them. This CDR3 has 15 residues. Per the germline V gene, CDR1 is SGHRS and CDR2 is YFSETQ. The CDR3 nucleotides read TGCGCCAGCAGCTTGGCCATCGGTTTCACCTACGAGCAGTACTTC. Its translation: CASSLAIGFTYEQYF.